This TCR beta chain was obtained from a study of blood T cell repertoires in COVID-19. Produced via immunoSEQ multiplex PCR; TCRdb's table is partial and in-frame only. The data show around 140,000 clones, 75% to 90% seen once. V was pared by 1 base and J by 3 bases, with 9 bases between. CDR3 length equals 14 residues. From germline, CDR1 is KGHSH and CDR2 LQKENI. This chain joins TRBV18 and TRBJ1-2, with unresolved D. This TCR came from a human donor in a cohort sampled during active COVID-19. Sequences were obtained from peripheral blood. The CDR3 region has the DNA TGTGCCAGCTCACCACGGGCCGACGACTATGGCTACACCTTC. It encodes CASSPRADDYGYTF.